This entry concerns a single T cell receptor beta chain. This entry belongs to a study of OX40 agonist ivuxolimab in advanced cancers. The CDR3 spans 16 residues. CDR1 and CDR2 (germline): SGHNT, YENEEA. V lost 5 bases and J lost 6; bases outside the gene matches: 12. Blood was sampled at baseline, cycle 4 day 1, and cycle 7 day 1. Clones were read by immunoSEQ multiplex PCR, and TCRdb kept only the in-frame ones, dropping some. This table has approximately 97,000 clones, 86% appearing once. The gene calls are TRBV11-3 and TRBJ2-2, with 7 bases aligning to TRBD1. The sample here was CD4+ or CD8+ T cells sorted from blood, taken in a trial of the OX40 agonist ivuxolimab. This TCR came from an adult with an advanced solid tumor such as melanoma, head and neck, liver or kidney cancer. The CDR3 DNA reads TGTGCCAGCAGCAAGGGGGCCCACGTCGTGTCCGGGGAGCTGTTTTTT. This gives the protein CASSKGAHVVSGELFF.